The T cell receptor (beta chain) described here comes from a study of OX40 agonist ivuxolimab in advanced cancers. Broader study findings: Antigen specificity of clonally expanded peripheral T cells was not established.

V was shortened by 6 bases and J by 4 bases, with 9 bases between the two germline ends. Germline values: CDR1 SNHLY, CDR2 FYNNEI. The CDR3 loop spans 13 amino acids. Regarding this clone: What it recognizes is unknown.

Profiling relied on immunoSEQ multiplex PCR, and the TCRdb table lists in-frame clones only, not all of them. The data show approximately 60,000 clones, with 80% to 90% seen just once and more than 8% held by the top ten. This TCR was recovered from an adult with an advanced solid tumor such as melanoma, head and neck, liver or kidney cancer. Sequencing was performed on CD4+ or CD8+ T cells sorted from blood, taken in a trial of the OX40 agonist ivuxolimab. The chain couples TRBV2 to TRBJ2-2; D may match TRBD1 or TRBD2 (5 bases each). The CDR3 DNA sequence: TGTGCCAGCAGGCTGGGGGTCACCGGGGAGCTGTTTTTT. Protein: CASRLGVTGELFF.